This T cell receptor (beta chain) was recorded in a study of T cells in Graves' hyperthyroidism and ophthalmopathy. Across the study: Peripheral blood was acquired at first diagnosis, ahead of any therapy whatsoever.

The source material, RNA transcripts, was used to amplify TCR beta CDR3 regions. A set of HTBI primers served as the primers for a first-round RT-PCR of the TCR CDR3. TCRdb fed the multiplex PCR reads into MiXCR, producing one record per CDR3 protein. The sample yields approximately 400,000 distinct CDR3 sequences, about 14% seen once. Clinical symptoms, serum thyroxine, TRAb, thyroid ultrasound and orbital computed tomography informed diagnoses. Study results and caveats: Ophthalmopathy was told apart from stable hyperthyroidism by a 13 V-J model. Most thyroid clonotypes expanded above 0.001 were also detected in blood.

J lost 5 bases, V lost 4 bases, and 8 bases had no gene match. The CDR3 spans 15 residues. Germline V gene data show CDR1 as LGHDT and CDR2 as YNNKEL (reference sequence). This clonotype has a count of ten or more. Its antigen is not known. The chain couples TRBV3-1 to TRBJ2-3; 8 bases match TRBD2. The sample was blood. This clonotype originated in a woman in her thirties with Graves' ophthalmopathy. The DNA for the CDR3 is TGTGCCAGCAGCCTTGCGGGGGGCGGGAGAGATACGCAGTATTTT. It codes for CASSLAGGGRDTQYF.